What follows describes a single TCR beta chain. The antigen is not known. Different DNA sequences within this sample yield the same CDR3. The sample is drawn from a study of cytomegalovirus exposure and HLA in healthy donors. PCR involved 60 Vbeta and 13 Jbeta primers. TCRdb's copy holds only in-frame clones and misses some; the assay was immunoSEQ multiplex PCR. The sample includes roughly 80,000 clones. Trimming left V 6 bases short and J 4 bases short, with 7 bases between. The CDR3 totals 11 residues. Germline V gives CDR1 DFQATT, CDR2 SNEGSKA (reference sequence). Study outcomes and limitations: Cytomegalovirus-associated TCR beta chains were listed, numbering some 150. Most observed TCR sequences were rare, whereas some public TCRs were detected in many donors.

The sample consisted of PBMCs. The TCR was taken from a man in his fifties or sixties in good health and CMV-seronegative. The chain has TRBV20-1 and TRBJ2-1, with no clear D. The CDR3 sequence: CSATRYNEQFF. The CDR3 nucleotides are TGCAGTGCAACAAGATACAATGAGCAGTTCTTC.